The 31 T cell receptor beta chains below were found in one sample sequenced in a study of blood T cell repertoires in COVID-19. Sequenced by immunoSEQ multiplex PCR; TCRdb stores in-frame clones only, minus some. The sample records about 260,000 clones, roughly 88% being singletons. The specimen was peripheral blood. Receptor source: a woman in her 70s with COVID-19, enrolled during active disease.

This chain links TRBV30 with TRBJ1-1, with D unclear. Germline assignment: CDR1 GTSNPN and CDR2 SVGIG (reference sequence). Trimming stripped 4 bases from V and 4 bases from J, with 16 bases between. This CDR3 is 14 amino acids long. The CDR3 loop is CAWTPLPGGTEAFF. The CDR3 DNA is TGTGCCTGGACCCCCCTGCCCGGTGGCACTGAAGCTTTCTTT.

The chain recombines TRBV7-6 with TRBJ2-1; 7 bases match TRBD2. Germline CDR1 is SGHVS and CDR2 is FNYEAQ. This CDR3 contains 17 residues. The V gene end was trimmed by 5 bases and the J gene end by 0 bases; junction bases not matched to a gene: 10. CDR3: CASSLYPSGSSYNEQFF. DNA of the CDR3: TGTGCCAGCAGCCTGTACCCTAGCGGAAGCTCCTACAATGAGCAGTTCTTC.

V is TRBV12-3 or TRBV12-4 and J is TRBJ2-1; maybe TRBD2 (5 bases). This CDR3 region has 11 residues. V was trimmed by 5 bases and J by 13 bases, leaving 12 bases between them. The chain's CDR3 is CASSGSASQFF. The CDR3 bases are TGTGCCAGCAGTGGGAGTGCTAGCCAGTTCTTC.

The V and J genes are TRBV6-5 and TRBJ2-2; 7 nucleotides agree with TRBD1. Germline values: CDR1 MNHEY, CDR2 SVGAGI. The CDR3 contains 15 residues. V lost 6 bases to trimming and J lost 6 bases; unmatched junction nucleotides: 10. The CDR3 loop reads CASRGYYRGAGELFF. For the CDR3, the DNA is TGTGCCAGCAGGGGATACTACAGGGGCGCCGGGGAGCTGTTTTTT.

The chain couples TRBV9 to TRBJ2-7; weak D call: TRBD1 (6 bases). This CDR3 region has 14 residues. Trimming removed 0 bases from V and 2 bases from J, with 9 bases in between. CDR1 is SGDLS, CDR2 YYNGEE, per germline. CDR3 residues: CASSVAPGAYEQYF. The CDR3 DNA reads TGTGCCAGCAGCGTAGCTCCAGGGGCCTACGAGCAGTACTTC. Supplemented by reference TRBV9 and TRBJ2-7, the full variable domain reads DSGVTQTPKHLITATGQRVTLRCSPRSGDLSVYWYQQSLDQGLQFLIQYYNGEERAKGNILERFSAQQFPDLHSELNLSSLELGDSALYFCASSVAPGAYEQYFGPGTRLTVT.

The CDR3 DNA reads TGTGCCGGTGTAGGGGCCGAGCAGTACTTC. Translating gives CAGVGAEQYF. The rearrangement uses TRBV11-1 and TRBJ2-7; TRBD1 might be the D (5 bases). The ends were cut back, 11 bases at V and 6 bases at J, with 11 bases in the middle. CDR3 length equals 10 residues. Germline loops: CDR1 SGHAT, CDR2 FQDESV (reference sequence).

The V gene is TRBV28, the J gene TRBJ1-1, with 8 bases that match TRBD1. V was pared by 6 bases and J by 7 bases, with 10 bases of the junction left unmatched. The CDR3 spans 14 residues. The germline CDR1 and CDR2 sequences are MDHEN and SYDVKM. Here the CDR3 reads CASSPAPDRVEAFF. CDR3 DNA sequence: TGTGCCAGCAGCCCCGCCCCGGACAGGGTTGAAGCTTTCTTT.

CDR3 in DNA: TGTGCCAGCAGTTTGTGGCGGAACAATCAGCCCCAGCATTTT. This translates into CASSLWRNNQPQHF. The rearrangement uses TRBV28 and TRBJ1-5; D gene uncertain. The germline V gene encodes CDR1 MDHEN and CDR2 SYDVKM. Deletions cut 3 bases from V and 3 bases from J, with 9 bases between. The CDR3 length is 14 residues.

This chain connects TRBV5-5 to TRBJ1-5; TRBD1 matches at 7 bases. V was clipped by 9 bases and J by 6 bases; unmatched bases: 18. Germline V gives CDR1 SGHKS, CDR2 YYEKEE (reference sequence). The CDR3 covers 16 residues. CDR3 loop: CATRRTIGGPCQPQHF. The DNA for the CDR3 is TGTGCCACCCGGAGAACTATAGGGGGCCCCTGTCAGCCCCAGCATTTT.

This clone has more than one count but fewer than ten. This sequence joins TRBV27 and TRBJ1-5, with D possibly TRBD1 on 6 matching bases. The CDR3 is 14 amino acids. The germline V gene has CDR1 MNHEY and CDR2 SMNVEV (reference sequence). V was pared by 6 bases and J by 4 bases, with 13 bases between. The DNA of the CDR3 is TGTGCCAGCAGCCCCCGGGACACAAATCAGCCCCAGCATTTT. Translated: CASSPRDTNQPQHF.

The chain couples TRBV4-2 to TRBJ2-1, with TRBD2 matching 7 bases. Losses at the gene ends were 1 base for V and 8 bases for J; bases not matched to a gene: 8. Germline V lookup: CDR1 LGHNA, CDR2 YNFKEQ. This CDR3 has 15 amino acids. The CDR3 loop is CASSQGREGVDEQFF. The CDR3 DNA follows: TGTGCCAGCAGCCAAGGAAGGGAGGGAGTCGATGAGCAGTTCTTC.

V usage is TRBV11-2 and J usage is TRBJ1-6; D call uncertain. The CDR3 spans 17 residues. The germline V gene encodes CDR1 SGHAT and CDR2 FQNNGV. Trimming took off 5 bases at V and 0 bases at J, with 14 bases between the two ends. The CDR3 nucleotides read TGTGCCAGCAGCCCGCGGGGAAGGAGCTCCTATAATTCACCCCTCCACTTT. This gives the protein CASSPRGRSSYNSPLHF.

V gene TRBV7-2 combines with J gene TRBJ1-6, with TRBD1 matching over 7 bases. CDR1 is SGHTA, CDR2 FQGNSA, per germline. V dropped 10 bases and J dropped 3; count of bases not matched to a gene: 6. The CDR3 is 14 amino acids. As DNA, the CDR3 is TGTGCCACTGTCGACAGGGTCTATAATTCACCCCTCCACTTT. This translates into CATVDRVYNSPLHF.

The rearrangement uses TRBV27 and TRBJ1-6; TRBD1 aligns across 9 bases. The trim removed 5 bases at V and 1 base at J, leaving 12 bases unmatched. The CDR3 sequence is 19 residues long. Germline loops: CDR1 MNHEY, CDR2 SMNVEV (reference sequence). DNA for the CDR3: TGTGCCAGCAGTCGAATGGGACAGGGTAGTACATCCTATAATTCACCCCTCCACTTT. Translating gives CASSRMGQGSTSYNSPLHF.

The CDR3 region is CASSRRQGGRPQHF. CDR3 nucleotides: TGTGCCAGTAGTAGAAGACAGGGCGGAAGGCCCCAGCATTTT. The chain recombines TRBV19 with TRBJ1-5; 7 bases match TRBD1. The CDR3 loop spans 14 amino acids. V gave up 4 bases and J gave up 9 bases; unmatched junction bases: 9. CDR1 and CDR2 from the germline V gene are LNHDA and SQIVND (reference sequence).

In its sample, this clone was seen a few times. This rearrangement joins TRBV5-6 to TRBJ2-3; 8 bases line up with TRBD2. CDR1 and CDR2 from the germline V gene are SGHDT and YYEEEE. V shed 5 bases, J shed 4 bases, and the junction held 15 bases outside the gene matches. This CDR3 is 17 amino acids long. In DNA form, the CDR3 reads TGTGCCAGCAGTAACCCACCGGGACTAGGAGTTCCAGATACGCAGTATTTT. It is translated as CASSNPPGLGVPDTQYF.

The rearrangement joins TRBV7-8 to TRBJ1-1; no clear D. This CDR3 region has 14 residues. Trimming took off 1 base at V and 5 bases at J, with 11 bases between the two ends. Germline assignment: CDR1 SGHVS and CDR2 FQNEAQ. The CDR3 here is CASSLVPGQTEAFF. The CDR3 region has the DNA TGTGCCAGCAGCTTAGTCCCTGGCCAGACTGAAGCTTTCTTT. The full variable domain, in which reference TRBV7-8 and TRBJ1-1 provide the parts outside the CDR3, is GAGVSQSPRYKVAKRGQDVALRCDPISGHVSLFWYQQALGQGPEFLTYFQNEAQLDKSGLPSDRFFAERPEGSVSTLKIQRTQQEDSAVYLCASSLVPGQTEAFFGQGTRLTVV.

In the case of this clone: In the same sample, other DNA sequences code for this CDR3. The chain is built from TRBV7-2 and TRBJ2-5; D remains ambiguous. CDR3 length: 14 residues. Germline V gene data show CDR1 as SGHTA and CDR2 as FQGNSA. V was cut by 1 base and J by 3 bases, with 9 bases left in between. The chain's CDR3 is CASSLGAVKETQYF. CDR3 nucleotide sequence: TGTGCCAGCAGCTTAGGTGCAGTTAAAGAGACCCAGTACTTC. Combining the CDR3 with reference TRBV7-2 and TRBJ2-5 gives the whole variable domain GAGVSQSPSNKVTEKGKDVELRCDPISGHTALYWYRQSLGQGLEFLIYFQGNSAPDKSGLPSDRFSAERTGGSVSTLTIQRTQQEDSAVYLCASSLGAVKETQYFGPGTRLLVL.

The CDR3 DNA reads as TGTGCCAGCAGCCCCTGGCCGGAAGCTTTCTTT. This translates into CASSPWPEAFF. The genes are TRBV6-6 and TRBJ1-1, with D unclear. Germline V gene sequence: CDR1 MNHNY, CDR2 SVGAGI (reference sequence). The CDR3 is 11 amino acids. V was cut by 6 bases and J by 8 bases, with 10 bases left in between.

This clone was seen a single time. The CDR3 reads CASSINPPAEQYF. CDR3 in DNA: TGTGCCAGTAGTATCAATCCCCCAGCGGAGCAGTACTTC. The chain links TRBV19 to TRBJ2-7, with D uncertain. The CDR3 is 13 residues long. V was pared by 3 bases and J by 7 bases, with 13 bases between. Per the germline V gene, CDR1 is LNHDA and CDR2 is SQIVND (reference sequence).

The chain joins TRBV28 to TRBJ2-7; 7 nucleotides agree with TRBD1. The CDR3 contains 15 residues. CDR1 MDHEN and CDR2 SYDVKM come from the germline V gene. With 5 bases clipped from V and 2 bases from J, the junction kept 9 bases outside the gene matches. The CDR3 coding sequence is TGTGCCAGCAGTCGTCTATCGGGACAGCCCTACGAGCAGTACTTC. Encoded protein: CASSRLSGQPYEQYF. The full variable domain, its missing parts supplied by reference TRBV28 and TRBJ2-7, is DVKVTQSSRYLVKRTGEKVFLECVQDMDHENMFWYRQDPGLGLRLIYFSYDVKMKEKGDIPEGYSVSREKKERFSLILESASTNQTSMYLCASSRLSGQPYEQYFGPGTRLTVT.

J is TRBJ2-1 and V is TRBV7-2, with D possibly matching TRBD2 (5 bases). Germline assignment: CDR1 SGHTA and CDR2 FQGNSA. The V end was cut by 0 bases, the J end by 2 bases, with 5 bases between. The CDR3 loop spans 14 amino acids. In DNA form, the CDR3 reads TGTGCCAGCAGCTTAGCGGGAGCCTACAATGAGCAGTTCTTC. Translation gives CASSLAGAYNEQFF.

The chain carries TRBV6-4 and TRBJ2-2; D not certain. CDR3 size: 14 residues. With 5 bases removed from V and 0 bases from J, the gap between germline ends came to 7 bases. Looked up from germline, CDR1 is MRHNA and CDR2 is SNTAGT. The CDR3 protein is CASSIETNTGELFF. CDR3 nucleotide sequence: TGTGCCAGCAGTATAGAAACGAACACCGGGGAGCTGTTTTTT.

Here the CDR3 DNA reads TGTGCCAGCAGCTTAACGGGGGGAGACTCCTACAATGAGCAGTTCTTC. Amino acid sequence: CASSLTGGDSYNEQFF. The chain has TRBV7-3 and TRBJ2-1; perhaps TRBD2 as D (6 bases). The germline V gene encodes CDR1 SGHTA and CDR2 FQGTGA. This CDR3 has 16 amino acids. V lost 0 bases and J lost 0, with 9 bases in between.

The gene calls are TRBV5-1 and TRBJ2-1; TRBD1 matches at 7 bases. The CDR3 covers 18 residues. CDR1 SGHRS and CDR2 YFSETQ come from the germline V gene. Unmatched junction bases numbered 9, after V lost 0 bases and J lost 0 bases. The CDR3, as DNA: TGCGCCAGCAGCTTGGGACAGGGCAGTGCCAGCTCCTACAATGAGCAGTTCTTC. Its translation: CASSLGQGSASSYNEQFF.

The rearrangement joins TRBV4-3 to TRBJ2-3, with D perhaps matching TRBD2 (6 bases). The length of the CDR3 is 15 residues. Germline lookup yields CDR1 LGHNA and CDR2 YSLEER. V lost 1 base, J lost 3 bases, and 11 bases lay in between. Here the CDR3 DNA reads TGCGCCAGCAGCCAAGGGGGAGGTCCAACAGATACGCAGTATTTT. It yields the protein CASSQGGGPTDTQYF.

This clone was detected only once. This chain joins TRBV19 and TRBJ2-6; 7 bases agree with TRBD2. The ends lost 3 bases at V and 3 bases at J; junction bases unmatched: 14. Germline V gene lookup returns CDR1 LNHDA and CDR2 SQIVND (reference sequence). This CDR3 has 19 amino acids. CDR3: CASSIGREGTSYGANVLTF. The CDR3 region has the DNA TGTGCCAGTAGTATTGGGAGGGAGGGCACCTCTTATGGGGCCAACGTCCTGACTTTC. The entire variable domain, with the rest obtained from reference TRBV19 and TRBJ2-6, is as follows: DGGITQSPKYLFRKEGQNVTLSCEQNLNHDAMYWYRQDPGQGLRLIYYSQIVNDFQKGDIAEGYSVSREKKESFPLTVTSAQKNPTAFYLCASSIGREGTSYGANVLTFGAGSRLTVL.

Concerning this clone: One end of the junction does not line up with germline, which may come from a read error. V and J are TRBV7-7 and TRBJ1-1; TRBD1 agrees at 7 bases. CDR3 length: 16 amino acids. Germline values: CDR1 SSHAT, CDR2 FNYEAQ (reference sequence). The CDR3 DNA sequence: TGTGCTAGCAGCCCACACCCACAGGGGCTGAACACTGAAGCTTTCTTT. This translates into CASSPHPQGLNTEAFF.

The chain is built from TRBV5-1 and TRBJ2-5, with a possible D match to TRBD2 (5 bases). CDR3 length: 14 residues. V lost 3 bases and J lost 5, with 14 bases in between. The V gene's germline CDR1 is SGHRS and CDR2 YFSETQ. CDR3 residues: CASSSLQRLETQYF. For the CDR3, the DNA is TGCGCCAGCAGCTCGCTACAGCGGTTGGAGACCCAGTACTTC. Full variable domain (rest looked up from reference TRBV5-1 and TRBJ2-5): KAGVTQTPRYLIKTRGQQVTLSCSPISGHRSVSWYQQTPGQGLQFLFEYFSETQRNKGNFPGRFSGRQFSNSRSEMNVSTLELGDSALYLCASSSLQRLETQYFGPGTRLLVL.

The V and J genes are TRBV19 and TRBJ2-2, with D maybe TRBD1 (6 bases). V gave up 5 bases and J gave up 2 bases, with 12 bases separating them. From germline, CDR1 is LNHDA and CDR2 SQIVND (reference sequence). CDR3 length: 15 amino acids. CDR3 sequence reads: CASSAGTLNTGELFF. Written as DNA, the CDR3 is TGTGCCAGTAGTGCCGGGACACTAAACACCGGGGAGCTGTTTTTT.

The chain is built from TRBV27 and TRBJ1-6; possibly TRBD1 for D (6 bases). V lost 0 bases and J 10 bases, leaving 13 bases between the germline ends. Germline lookup yields CDR1 MNHEY and CDR2 SMNVEV (reference sequence). The CDR3 totals 15 residues. CDR3 amino acids: CASSLSGQGYSPLHF. The CDR3 coding sequence is TGTGCCAGCAGTTTATCCGGGCAGGGGTACTCACCCCTCCACTTT.